This passage covers 10 T cell receptor beta chains from one sample sequenced in a study of radiation and T cells in renal cell carcinoma (dated by TCRdb to 2018 to 2020). Receptor libraries were prepared by the immunoSEQ multiplex PCR assay. TCRdb obtained this table from immuneACCESS and retained in-frame rearrangements with V and J assigned. These tables miss some clones; where compared with another copy, unresolved V genes account for less than half of the shortfall, and the remainder is unexplained. This sample holds some 150,000 clones; around 88% were observed only once. The ten largest clonotypes hold less than 20% of the sample. The meaning of the sample's time point label: blood 4 weeks post-SBRT, at nephrectomy. This sample's treatment or condition label indicates: 15 Gy SBRT to primary tumor, nephrectomy 4 weeks later. The sequenced sample was blood, obtained from a patient whose treatment included radiotherapy and nephrectomy. Receptors were obtained from a woman aged 50 to 65 with renal cell carcinoma.

The V gene is TRBV5-8, the J gene TRBJ1-5, with 8 bases matching TRBD1. This CDR3 comprises 15 residues. The V segment lost 4 bases and the J segment 5 bases; nucleotides outside the gene matches: 8. CDR1 and CDR2 (germline): SGHTS, YDEGEE. CDR3 residues: CASSLSQGADQPQHF. CDR3 bases: TGTGCCAGCAGCCTGAGCCAGGGGGCGGATCAGCCCCAGCATTTT.

The chain combines TRBV14 with TRBJ1-3; D call uncertain. The CDR3 runs to 16 residues. V lost 0 bases and J lost 0, with 9 bases in between. CDR1 and CDR2 from the germline V gene are SGHDN and FVKESK. The DNA for the CDR3 is TGTGCCAGCAGCCAAGAAAGTGGGCGCTCTGGAAACACCATATATTTT. It specifies CASSQESGRSGNTIYF.

The V and J genes are TRBV5-5 and TRBJ2-5; D call uncertain. CDR1 and CDR2 from the germline V gene are SGHKS and YYEKEE (reference sequence). This CDR3 region has 14 residues. V was pared by 1 base and J by 5 bases, with 12 bases between. The CDR3 DNA reads TGTGCCAGCAGCTTGACCCCGGCCGGGGAGACCCAGTACTTC. As protein: CASSLTPAGETQYF.

The CDR3 DNA is TGTGCCAGCACCTCTTCGGGGGTTATTGGCTACACCTTC. Encoded protein: CASTSSGVIGYTF. J is TRBJ1-2 and V is TRBV28, with D perhaps matching TRBD1 (5 bases). V was shortened by 7 bases and J by 7 bases, with 16 bases between the two germline ends. In germline, CDR1 is MDHEN, CDR2 SYDVKM. This CDR3 region has 13 residues.

The genes are TRBV19 and TRBJ2-7; D unclear. The V and J ends lost 0 bases and 0 bases respectively, with 6 bases between them. The CDR3 loop spans 14 amino acids. Germline V gene data show CDR1 as LNHDA and CDR2 as SQIVND (reference sequence). The CDR3 spells CASSIDPNSYEQYF. For the CDR3, the DNA is TGTGCCAGTAGTATAGATCCCAACTCCTACGAGCAGTACTTC.

The V call is TRBV5-1, the J call TRBJ2-3; D is unclear. V lost 0 bases to trimming and J lost 2 bases, with 7 bases between them. CDR1 and CDR2 (germline): SGHRS, YFSETQ. The CDR3 has 14 amino acids. CDR3 sequence: CASSLGGPTDTQYF. The CDR3 DNA follows: TGCGCCAGCAGCTTGGGCGGCCCCACAGATACGCAGTATTTT. Drawing the rest from reference TRBV5-1 and TRBJ2-3, the complete variable domain is KAGVTQTPRYLIKTRGQQVTLSCSPISGHRSVSWYQQTPGQGLQFLFEYFSETQRNKGNFPGRFSGRQFSNSRSEMNVSTLELGDSALYLCASSLGGPTDTQYFGPGTRLTVL.

This clone was recorded a few times. V and J are TRBV19 and TRBJ1-1; D not certain. The CDR3 covers 13 residues. V lost 5 bases, J lost 2 bases, and 9 bases lay in between. Germline CDR1 and CDR2: LNHDA and SQIVND (reference sequence). The CDR3: CASSFGINTEAFF. The CDR3 nucleotides are TGTGCCAGTAGTTTCGGGATAAACACTGAAGCTTTCTTT.

The chain employs TRBV30 and TRBJ2-2; 7 nucleotides line up with TRBD1. After removal of 5 bases from V and 7 bases from J, the junction contained 7 bases not matched to a gene. CDR3 size: 13 residues. Germline values: CDR1 GTSNPN, CDR2 SVGIG (reference sequence). CDR3 nucleotides: TGTGCCTGGGACAGGGTTTTGGACGGGGAGCTGTTTTTT. Residues: CAWDRVLDGELFF.

The chain joins TRBV28 to TRBJ2-7, with 7 bases aligning to TRBD1. The CDR3 has 12 amino acids. The V gene's germline CDR1 is MDHEN and CDR2 SYDVKM. V was pared by 2 bases and J by 7 bases, with 2 bases of the junction left unmatched. The CDR3 is CASSLGTEEQYF. The CDR3 nucleotides read TGTGCCAGCAGTTTAGGGACAGAGGAGCAGTACTTC.

The chain is built from TRBV9 and TRBJ2-7, with 14 positions matching TRBD2. The CDR3 totals 17 residues. The junction had 11 bases not matched to a gene; V was cut back by 4 bases and J by 5 bases. Germline CDR1 reads SGDLS; CDR2 reads YYNGEE. The CDR3 nucleotides are TGTGCCAGCAGCCCCAGACTAGCGGGAGGGGCTATTCACGAGCAGTACTTC. This encodes CASSPRLAGGAIHEQYF.